Here is one T cell receptor beta chain with its context. The data belong to a study of shared clonotypes between healthy human individuals. Using immunoSEQ multiplex PCR, the repertoire was profiled, and TCRdb retains in-frame clones only, with some absent. The sample yields fewer than 1 million clones, about 97% seen once. The V end lost 1 base, the J end lost 9 bases, and 8 bases lay between the germline ends. CDR1 and CDR2 from the germline V gene are MNHNS and SASEGT. CDR3 size: 12 residues. Naive CD8 cells, CD45RO-negative and positively selected for CCR7, excluded terminally differentiated effector memory CD45RA+ cells.

The sequence came from a man between 25 and 39 years old in good health. The sequencing sample was made of naive CD8+ T cells sorted from blood. The chain joins TRBV6-1 to TRBJ2-3; D unresolved. The DNA of the CDR3 is TGTGCCAGCAGTGAAGGGTACTCCACGCAGTATTTT. This translates into CASSEGYSTQYF.